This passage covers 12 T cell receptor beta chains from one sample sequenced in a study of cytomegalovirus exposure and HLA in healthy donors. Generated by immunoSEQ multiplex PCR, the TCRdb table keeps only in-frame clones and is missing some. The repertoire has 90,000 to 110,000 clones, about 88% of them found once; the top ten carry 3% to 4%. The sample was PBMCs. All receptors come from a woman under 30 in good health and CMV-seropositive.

The CDR3 loop reads CASSWALGGSSYEQYF. CDR3 DNA sequence: TGTGCCAGCAGCTGGGCGCTAGGGGGAAGCTCCTACGAGCAGTACTTC. The J gene is TRBJ2-7, the V gene TRBV11-3; D is perhaps TRBD1 (6 bases). The CDR3 sequence is 16 residues long. The V gene lost 4 bases and the J gene lost 0 bases, with 16 bases spanning the gap. Per germline, CDR1 SGHNT and CDR2 YENEEA.

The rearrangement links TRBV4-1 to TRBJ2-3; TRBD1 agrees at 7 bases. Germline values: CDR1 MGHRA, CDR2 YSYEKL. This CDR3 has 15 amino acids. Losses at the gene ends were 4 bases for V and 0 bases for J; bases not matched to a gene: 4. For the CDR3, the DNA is TGCGCCAGCAGCCGTCAGGGGGACAGCACAGATACGCAGTATTTT. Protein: CASSRQGDSTDTQYF.

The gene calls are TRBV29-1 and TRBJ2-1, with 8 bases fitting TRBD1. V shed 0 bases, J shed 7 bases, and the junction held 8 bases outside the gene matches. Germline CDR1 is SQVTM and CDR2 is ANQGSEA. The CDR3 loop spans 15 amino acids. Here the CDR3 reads CSVEDWAGGRNEQFF. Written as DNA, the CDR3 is TGCAGCGTTGAAGATTGGGCAGGGGGCAGGAATGAGCAGTTCTTC.

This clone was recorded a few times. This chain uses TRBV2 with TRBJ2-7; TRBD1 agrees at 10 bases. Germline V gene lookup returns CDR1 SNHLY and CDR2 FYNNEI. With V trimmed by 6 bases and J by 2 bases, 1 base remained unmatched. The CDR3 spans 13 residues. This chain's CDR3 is CASSGQGAYEQYF. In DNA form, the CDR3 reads TGTGCCAGCAGCGGACAGGGGGCCTACGAGCAGTACTTC.

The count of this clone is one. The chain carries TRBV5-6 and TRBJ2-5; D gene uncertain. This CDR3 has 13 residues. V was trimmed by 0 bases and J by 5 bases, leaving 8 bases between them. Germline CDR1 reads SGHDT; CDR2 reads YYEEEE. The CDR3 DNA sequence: TGTGCCAGCAGCTTGGAGTCGAGGGAGACCCAGTACTTC. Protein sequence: CASSLESRETQYF.

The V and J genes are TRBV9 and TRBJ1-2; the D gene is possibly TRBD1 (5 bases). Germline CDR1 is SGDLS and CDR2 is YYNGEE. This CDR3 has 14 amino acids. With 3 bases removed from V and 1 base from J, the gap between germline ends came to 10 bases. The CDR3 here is CASSDWGGNYGYTF. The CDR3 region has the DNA TGTGCCAGCAGCGACTGGGGGGGTAACTATGGCTACACCTTC.

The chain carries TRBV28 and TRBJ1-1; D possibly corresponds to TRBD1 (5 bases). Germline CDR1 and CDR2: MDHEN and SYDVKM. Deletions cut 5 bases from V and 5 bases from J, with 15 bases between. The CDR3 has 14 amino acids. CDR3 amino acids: CASSLSAGGTEAFF. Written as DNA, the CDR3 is TGTGCCAGCAGTCTCTCCGCGGGGGGGACTGAAGCTTTCTTT.

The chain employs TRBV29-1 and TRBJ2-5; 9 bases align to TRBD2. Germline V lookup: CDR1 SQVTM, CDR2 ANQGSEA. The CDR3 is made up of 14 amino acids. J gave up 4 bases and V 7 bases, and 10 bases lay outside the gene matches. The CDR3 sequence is CSGTTSGGGETQYF. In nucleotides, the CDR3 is TGCAGCGGGACGACTAGCGGAGGGGGAGAGACCCAGTACTTC. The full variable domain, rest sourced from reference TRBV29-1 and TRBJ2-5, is SAVISQKPSRDICQRGTSLTIQCQVDSQVTMMFWYRQQPGQSLTLIATANQGSEATYESGFVIDKFPISRPNLTFSTLTVSNMSPEDSSIYLCSGTTSGGGETQYFGPGTRLLVL.

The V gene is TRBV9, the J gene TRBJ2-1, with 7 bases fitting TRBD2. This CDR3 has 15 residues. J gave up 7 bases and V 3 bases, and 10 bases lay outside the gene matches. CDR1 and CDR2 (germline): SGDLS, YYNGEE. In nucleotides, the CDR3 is TGTGCCAGCAGCGCCGAAGCCGGCGGGAGAAATGAGCAGTTCTTC. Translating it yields CASSAEAGGRNEQFF.

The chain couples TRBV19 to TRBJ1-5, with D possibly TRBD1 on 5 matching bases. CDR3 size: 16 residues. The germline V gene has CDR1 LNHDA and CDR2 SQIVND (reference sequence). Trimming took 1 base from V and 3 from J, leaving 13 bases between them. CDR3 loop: CASSIAGSVYNQPQHF. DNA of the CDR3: TGTGCCAGTAGTATAGCAGGGTCGGTTTACAATCAGCCCCAGCATTTT.

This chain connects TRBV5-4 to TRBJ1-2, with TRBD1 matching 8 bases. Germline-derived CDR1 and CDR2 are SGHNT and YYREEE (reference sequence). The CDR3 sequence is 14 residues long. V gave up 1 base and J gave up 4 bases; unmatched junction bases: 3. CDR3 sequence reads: CASSLKTGGYGYTF. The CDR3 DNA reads TGTGCCAGCAGCTTGAAAACAGGGGGCTATGGCTACACCTTC. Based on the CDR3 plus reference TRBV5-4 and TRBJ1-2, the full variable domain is ETGVTQSPTHLIKTRGQQVTLRCSSQSGHNTVSWYQQALGQGPQFIFQYYREEENGRGNFPPRFSGLQFPNYSSELNVNALELDDSALYLCASSLKTGGYGYTFGSGTRLTVV.

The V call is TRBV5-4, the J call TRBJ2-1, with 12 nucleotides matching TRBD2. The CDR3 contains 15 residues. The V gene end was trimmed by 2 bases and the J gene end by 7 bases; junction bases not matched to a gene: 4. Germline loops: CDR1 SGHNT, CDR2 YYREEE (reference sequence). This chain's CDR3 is CASSFSLAGGNEQFF. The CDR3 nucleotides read TGTGCCAGCAGCTTCTCACTAGCGGGAGGAAATGAGCAGTTCTTC.